A selection of T cell receptor beta chains follows, all from one sample in a study of T cells in placental villitis. Sequenced by immunoSEQ multiplex PCR; TCRdb stores in-frame clones only, minus some. The data hold some 360 clones, with nearly 99% observed a single time. Sequencing was carried out using placental tissue containing maternal and fetal cells. The receptors stem from a human donor in good health; the placental T cells may come from both mother and fetus. Each CDR3 is given with its conserved first and last residue. Each record gives: clone size, D gene, J gene, V gene, CDR3 protein, CDR3 DNA. A D gene is named only where the DNA matches it firmly. Where a row states a size, it is once, few, many or the class of an expanded clone; other rows omit it.

>once|-|TRBJ1-1|TRBV19
CASSRGLWNTEAFF
TGTGCCAGTAGTAGGGGACTCTGGAACACTGAAGCTTTCTTT
>-|-|TRBJ2-3|TRBV12-3/TRBV12-4
CASSDTDTQYF
TGTGCCAGCAGTGACACAGATACGCAGTATTTT
>once|-|TRBJ1-6|TRBV30
CAWSKKGVAPLHF
TGTGCCTGGAGTAAAAAAGGAGTCGCACCCCTCCACTTT
>-|-|TRBJ2-3|TRBV3-1/TRBV3-2
CASSPGTKTDTQYF
TGTGCCAGCAGCCCCGGGACGAAAACAGATACGCAGTATTTT
>-|-|TRBJ1-1|TRBV5-1
CASSQGHGEAFF
TGCGCCAGCAGCCAAGGACACGGTGAAGCTTTCTTT
>-|-|TRBJ1-5|TRBV3-1/TRBV3-2
CASSSRGTQPQHF
TGTGCCAGCAGCTCACGGGGCACGCAGCCCCAGCATTTT
>-|-|TRBJ1-3|TRBV12-3/TRBV12-4
CASSLVRDTIYF
TGTGCCAGCAGTTTAGTCCGGGACACCATATATTTT
>-|-|TRBJ2-7|TRBV6-1
CASSEGPRYEQYF
TGTGCCAGCAGTGAAGGTCCTAGGTACGAGCAGTACTTC
>-|-|TRBJ2-7|TRBV7-2
CASSPQAAYYEQYF
TGTGCCAGCAGCCCGCAAGCGGCGTACTACGAGCAGTACTTC
>-|TRBD2|TRBJ2-5|TRBV4-1
CASSQGLAGMETQYF
TGCGCCAGCAGCCAAGGGCTAGCGGGGATGGAGACCCAGTACTTC
>-|TRBD1|TRBJ2-2|TRBV27
CASSLSVGTGGSSGELFF
TGTGCCAGCAGTTTATCAGTGGGGACAGGGGGCTCCAGCGGGGAGCTGTTTTTT
>-|TRBD1|TRBJ2-7|TRBV10-2
CASRDRAYEQYF
TGCGCCAGCAGGGACAGGGCCTACGAGCAGTACTTC
>-|-|TRBJ2-1|TRBV7-3
CASSLGNEQFF
TGTGCCAGCAGCTTAGGGAATGAGCAGTTCTTC
>once|-|TRBJ2-7|TRBV12-3/TRBV12-4
CASSFIASYEQYF
TGTGCCAGCAGTTTTATCGCCAGCTACGAGCAGTACTTC
>-|TRBD2|TRBJ2-1|TRBV2
CASRSGLGGNEQFF
TGTGCCAGCAGATCGGGACTAGGGGGCAATGAGCAGTTCTTC
>-|-|TRBJ2-3|TRBV11-2
CASSLVPRGSTDTQYF
TGTGCCAGCAGCTTAGTCCCACGGGGGAGCACAGATACGCAGTATTTT
>-|-|TRBJ1-2|TRBV4-3
CASSQALGSGYTF
TGCGCCAGCAGCCAAGCTCTAGGGTCTGGCTACACCTTC
>-|-|TRBJ2-1|TRBV9
CASSVGGDGSYNEQFF
TGTGCCAGCAGCGTAGGCGGGGATGGGTCCTACAATGAGCAGTTCTTC
>-|-|TRBJ1-5|TRBV21-1
CASRGRVHWHHQPQHF
TGTGCCAGCAGAGGTCGTGTACATTGGCATCATCAGCCCCAGCATTTT
>few|-|TRBJ2-5|TRBV6-2/TRBV6-3
CASSYSPAKETQYF
TGTGCCAGCAGTTACTCGCCAGCCAAAGAGACCCAGTACTTC
>-|TRBD2|TRBJ2-5|TRBV4-1
CASSQESGRKTQYF
TGCGCCAGCAGCCAAGAAAGCGGGAGAAAGACCCAGTACTTC
>-|-|TRBJ2-7|TRBV19
CASSISPLDSKGVSEQYF
TGTGCCAGTAGTATCAGCCCCCTAGATAGTAAGGGGGTATCGGAGCAGTACTTC
>-|TRBD2|TRBJ2-7|TRBV28
CASSFVRTSWHEQYF
TGTGCCAGCAGTTTCGTGAGGACTAGCTGGCACGAGCAGTACTTC
>-|-|TRBJ1-1|TRBV5-4
CASSLDSKNTEAFF
TGTGCCAGCAGCTTGGACTCGAAGAACACTGAAGCTTTCTTT
>-|-|TRBJ2-1|TRBV4-2
CASSYVGSYNEQFF
TGTGCCAGCAGCTACGTGGGCTCCTACAATGAGCAGTTCTTC
>-|TRBD2|TRBJ2-3|TRBV3-1/TRBV3-2
CASSFARGGRVDTQYF
TGTGCCAGCAGCTTTGCGCGGGGGGGCCGTGTAGATACGCAGTATTTT
>-|TRBD1|TRBJ1-2|TRBV12-3/TRBV12-4
CASSLTGIYGYTF
TGTGCCAGCAGTTTGACAGGGATCTATGGCTACACCTTC
>-|-|TRBJ2-1|TRBV27
CASSYLIGRDHQSDEQFF
TGTGCCAGCAGCTACCTGATAGGGCGGGATCACCAGAGCGATGAGCAGTTCTTC
>-|-|TRBJ2-3|TRBV4-3
CASSRRESHTDTQYF
TGCGCCAGCAGCCGTCGAGAAAGCCACACAGATACGCAGTATTTT
>-|TRBD1|TRBJ2-7|TRBV7-6
CASSLDRGRYEQYF
TGTGCCAGCAGCTTAGACAGGGGGCGCTACGAGCAGTACTTC
>-|TRBD2|TRBJ2-2|TRBV11-2
CASSLRLAGGNTGELFF
TGTGCCAGCAGCTTAAGACTAGCGGGGGGGAACACCGGGGAGCTGTTTTTT
>-|-|TRBJ2-5|TRBV5-1
CASSLQGLGETQYF
TGCGCCAGCAGCCTACAGGGTTTGGGAGAGACCCAGTACTTC
>-|TRBD2|TRBJ2-3|TRBV7-2
CASSFRLAGADTQYF
TGTGCCAGCAGCTTTAGACTAGCGGGAGCAGATACGCAGTATTTT
>-|-|TRBJ2-7|TRBV7-2
CASSRTGGLAGVAYEQYF
TGTGCCAGCAGCCGGACAGGGGGCCTAGCGGGAGTCGCCTACGAGCAGTACTTC
>-|-|TRBJ1-3|TRBV10-2
CASSATGSSGNTIYF
TGCGCCAGCAGTGCCACAGGAAGCTCTGGAAACACCATATATTTT
>-|-|TRBJ2-7|TRBV7-9
CASSLVIYEQYF
TGTGCCAGCAGCTTAGTGATTTACGAGCAGTACTTC
>-|TRBD2|TRBJ2-1|TRBV30
CAWSSGLAGDEQFF
TGTGCCTGGAGTTCCGGACTAGCGGGGGACGAGCAGTTCTTC
>-|-|TRBJ2-3|TRBV2
CASSAYRADTQYF
TGTGCCAGCAGCGCGTACCGGGCAGATACGCAGTATTTT
>-|TRBD2|TRBJ2-1|TRBV5-6
CASSWGLAGGSSYNEQFF
TGTGCCAGCAGCTGGGGACTAGCGGGGGGTAGCTCCTACAATGAGCAGTTCTTC
>-|TRBD2|TRBJ2-7|TRBV5-1
CASSQSPSGSYEQYF
TGCGCCAGCAGCCAATCCCCTAGCGGGTCCTACGAGCAGTACTTC
>-|TRBD2|TRBJ2-1|TRBV19
CASSIGSGGQFF
TGTGCCAGTAGTATAGGTAGCGGGGGGCAGTTCTTC
>-|-|TRBJ1-5|TRBV20-1
CSAGGGLNQPQHF
TGCAGCGCTGGTGGTGGGCTCAATCAGCCCCAGCATTTT
>-|-|TRBJ2-6|TRBV6-7
CASSLSVRIYNRANVLTF
TGTGCCAGCAGTCTTTCGGTGCGTATTTACAATCGGGCCAACGTCCTGACTTTC
>-|TRBD1|TRBJ1-1|TRBV6-5
CASSYSGTGNTEAFF
TGTGCCAGCAGTTACTCGGGGACAGGGAACACTGAAGCTTTCTTT
>once|TRBD1|TRBJ2-4|TRBV10-2
CASSYRGNKNIQYF
TGCGCCAGCAGCTACAGGGGAAACAAAAACATTCAGTACTTC
>-|-|TRBJ2-3|TRBV28
CASSLAGSTQYF
TGTGCCAGCAGTTTAGCGGGAAGTACGCAGTATTTT
>-|-|TRBJ2-2|TRBV19
CASSMGRNTGELFF
TGTGCCAGTAGTATGGGACGGAACACCGGGGAGCTGTTTTTT
>once|TRBD1|TRBJ1-4|TRBV7-9
CASSPGTGRGEKLFF
TGTGCCAGCAGCCCCGGGACAGGGAGAGGCGAAAAACTGTTTTTT
>-|-|TRBJ2-7|TRBV2
CASRESQLGIYEQYF
TGTGCCAGCAGAGAGAGTCAACTAGGGATCTACGAGCAGTACTTC
>-|-|TRBJ1-2|TRBV28
CASSLQGGGYTF
TGTGCCAGCAGTTTACAGGGTGGCGGCTACACCTTC